The 20 T cell receptor beta chains presented below share a single source sample, sequenced in a study of blood T cell repertoires in COVID-19. Generated by immunoSEQ multiplex PCR, the TCRdb table keeps only in-frame clones and is missing some. This sample has 100,000 to 150,000 clones, with around four fifths found just once. Sequenced: peripheral blood. These receptors came from a human donor in a cohort sampled during active COVID-19.

The chain recombines TRBV7-9 with TRBJ2-5, with TRBD2 as a possible D gene (5 bases). The V end was cut by 5 bases, the J end by 5 bases, with 15 bases between. Germline V CDR1 and CDR2: SEHNR, FQNEAQ (reference sequence). CDR3 length: 14 residues. The CDR3 spells CASSSNAGRETQYF. For the CDR3, the DNA is TGTGCCAGCAGCAGTAATGCGGGCAGGGAGACCCAGTACTTC. Looking up the rest from reference TRBV7-9 and TRBJ2-5 gives the full variable domain: DTGVSQNPRHKITKRGQNVTFRCDPISEHNRLYWYRQTLGQGPEFLTYFQNEAQLEKSRLLSDRFSAERPKGSFSTLEIQRTEQGDSAMYLCASSSNAGRETQYFGPGTRLLVL.

This clone was observed a single time. J is TRBJ2-5 and V is TRBV7-2, with D possibly TRBD2 on 6 matching bases. CDR3 length: 16 amino acids. CDR1 and CDR2 from the germline V gene are SGHTA and FQGNSA. The germline V and J ends were trimmed by 5 bases and 4 bases, with 20 bases remaining between them. The DNA for the CDR3 is TGTGCCAGCAGCCGCCGGGCCGCGGTGGGGGGAGAGACCCAGTACTTC. Residues: CASSRRAAVGGETQYF.

The chain is built from TRBV18 and TRBJ2-7, with D tentatively TRBD1 (5 bases). There are 13 residues in the CDR3. Germline CDR1 reads KGHSH; CDR2 reads LQKENI. The germline V and J ends were trimmed by 2 bases and 5 bases, with 10 bases remaining between them. The CDR3 reads CASSPGMDNEQYF. In nucleotides, the CDR3 is TGTGCCAGCTCACCAGGTATGGACAACGAGCAGTACTTC.

This chain joins TRBV5-4 and TRBJ2-1; TRBD1 is a possible D gene (5 bases). Germline V gives CDR1 SGHNT, CDR2 YYREEE (reference sequence). CDR3 length: 15 residues. The germline V and J ends were trimmed by 6 bases and 6 bases, with 19 bases remaining between them. The chain's CDR3 is CASNPPGSRVNEQFF. CDR3 bases: TGTGCCAGCAACCCGCCAGGGTCCCGGGTCAATGAGCAGTTCTTC. The variable domain in full, with the rest retrieved from reference TRBV5-4 and TRBJ2-1, is ETGVTQSPTHLIKTRGQQVTLRCSSQSGHNTVSWYQQALGQGPQFIFQYYREEENGRGNFPPRFSGLQFPNYSSELNVNALELDDSALYLCASNPPGSRVNEQFFGPGTRLTVL.

J is TRBJ2-7 and V is TRBV20-1; 7 bases map to TRBD1. V was clipped by 6 bases and J by 4 bases; unmatched bases: 3. Germline V gene sequence: CDR1 DFQATT, CDR2 SNEGSKA (reference sequence). This CDR3 region has 11 residues. The CDR3 bases are TGCAGTGCGGGGACAGTATACGAGCAGTACTTC. Its protein product is CSAGTVYEQYF.

This clone was observed a single time. The chain combines TRBV7-9 with TRBJ2-1; maybe TRBD2 (6 bases). Trimming removed 2 bases from V and 7 bases from J, with 12 bases in between. This CDR3 comprises 14 residues. Germline lookup yields CDR1 SEHNR and CDR2 FQNEAQ (reference sequence). CDR3 amino acids: CASSLSLAGNEQFF. In DNA form, the CDR3 reads TGTGCCAGCAGCTTATCCTTGGCGGGGAATGAGCAGTTCTTC.

This clone has ten or more counts. The CDR3 reads CASSQPRTQGRSEAFF. The CDR3 coding sequence is TGTGCCAGCAGCCAACCACGCACCCAGGGTCGGTCTGAAGCTTTCTTT. The J gene is TRBJ1-1, the V gene TRBV4-2; D is possibly TRBD1 (5 bases). Trimming stripped 2 bases from V and 6 bases from J, with 19 bases between. Germline CDR1 reads LGHNA; CDR2 reads YNFKEQ. This CDR3 comprises 16 residues.

The rearrangement uses TRBV7-3 and TRBJ1-1, with TRBD1 identical over 7 bases. Germline trimming cut 1 base from V and 4 bases from J; bases unmatched to any gene: 6. Germline V gives CDR1 SGHTA, CDR2 FQGTGA. The CDR3 sequence is 15 residues long. The DNA of the CDR3 is TGTGCCAGCAGCTTAAGAATAGGACAGGCCACTGAAGCTTTCTTT. Translated: CASSLRIGQATEAFF.

This chain joins TRBV27 and TRBJ1-1; maybe TRBD1 (5 bases). The CDR3 totals 11 residues. The V gene's germline CDR1 is MNHEY and CDR2 SMNVEV (reference sequence). V was cut by 10 bases and J by 5 bases, with 11 bases left in between. The CDR3 region is CATQRGTEAFF. The CDR3 DNA is TGTGCCACCCAAAGGGGAACTGAAGCTTTCTTT.

The chain recombines TRBV19 with TRBJ1-6; 7 bases are a match to TRBD1. V lost 6 bases to trimming and J lost 7 bases; unmatched junction nucleotides: 9. The CDR3 is made up of 15 amino acids. Germline V lookup: CDR1 LNHDA, CDR2 SQIVND (reference sequence). The CDR3 protein is CASRDQTGLNSPLHF. The CDR3 nucleotides read TGTGCCAGTAGGGACCAGACAGGGTTGAATTCACCCCTCCACTTT.

The rearrangement uses TRBV3-1 (or the pseudogene TRBV3-2) and TRBJ2-1; TRBD2 matches 11 bases. Per the germline V gene, CDR1 is LGHDT and CDR2 is YNNKEL (reference sequence). The CDR3 extends over 15 amino acids. Trimming removed 3 bases from V and 9 bases from J; junction bases left unmatched: 7. CDR3 protein: CASSHLTSGGAEQFF. CDR3 coding DNA: TGTGCCAGCAGCCATCTAACTAGCGGGGGCGCTGAGCAGTTCTTC.

The chain carries TRBV15 and TRBJ2-7, with D perhaps matching TRBD2 (5 bases). The V gene's germline CDR1 is LNHNV and CDR2 YYDKDF (reference sequence). Trimming took 0 bases from V and 4 from J, leaving 19 bases between them. This CDR3 is built from 17 residues. The CDR3 loop reads CATSREGWGVSKYEQYF. CDR3 bases: TGTGCCACCAGCAGAGAAGGGTGGGGAGTCAGCAAATACGAGCAGTACTTC.

V and J are TRBV7-9 and TRBJ1-2; no clear D. V was trimmed by 4 bases and J by 4 bases, leaving 16 bases between them. CDR3 length equals 15 residues. Germline V CDR1 and CDR2: SEHNR, FQNEAQ (reference sequence). CDR3 sequence: CASSSRTENGYGYTF. CDR3 bases: TGTGCCAGCAGCTCACGCACAGAAAACGGCTATGGCTACACCTTC.

The chain recombines TRBV5-1 with TRBJ2-1; the D is unclear. V lost 1 base and J 4 bases, leaving 12 bases between the germline ends. Germline V CDR1 and CDR2: SGHRS, YFSETQ. This CDR3 comprises 15 residues. Here the CDR3 DNA reads TGCGCCAGCAGCTTGCTAGGAGAGGATTACAATGAGCAGTTCTTC. Its translation: CASSLLGEDYNEQFF.

The rearrangement joins TRBV27 to TRBJ2-7, with a tentative D call TRBD2 (6 bases). Trimming took off 5 bases at V and 4 bases at J, with 18 bases between the two ends. This CDR3 has 15 residues. The germline V gene has CDR1 MNHEY and CDR2 SMNVEV (reference sequence). The DNA of the CDR3 is TGTGCCAGCAGTCCCCGAGCGGGTGGTGGGTACGAGCAGTACTTC. It translates to CASSPRAGGGYEQYF.

A word on this clone: Other DNA variants within this sample encode the same CDR3. V gene TRBV18 combines with J gene TRBJ2-5; perhaps TRBD1 as D (6 bases). Per the germline V gene, CDR1 is KGHSH and CDR2 is LQKENI. The V end lost 4 bases, the J end lost 2 bases, and 11 bases lay between the germline ends. This CDR3 contains 14 residues. Here the CDR3 reads CASSRGQSQETQYF. The CDR3 DNA is TGTGCCAGCTCACGCGGACAGAGTCAAGAGACCCAGTACTTC.

This chain links TRBV7-8 with TRBJ1-2; D is undetermined. Germline-derived CDR1 and CDR2 are SGHVS and FQNEAQ. V was trimmed by 2 bases and J by 5 bases, leaving 21 bases between them. The CDR3 contains 17 residues. The CDR3 sequence: CASSLRAGSDSLYGYTF. The DNA for the CDR3 is TGTGCCAGCAGCTTAAGGGCGGGGTCGGACTCCTTATATGGCTACACCTTC.

This clone was recorded once. This sequence joins TRBV10-3 and TRBJ2-1, with no clear D. In germline, CDR1 is ENHRY, CDR2 SYGVKD. This CDR3 spans 12 amino acids. V lost 0 bases and J 6 bases, leaving 3 bases between the germline ends. The CDR3 loop reads CAISESINEQFF. CDR3 sequence (DNA): TGTGCCATCAGTGAGTCTATCAATGAGCAGTTCTTC.

This clone was observed a handful of times. The J gene is TRBJ1-6, the V gene TRBV7-2; D gene uncertain. The length of the CDR3 is 15 residues. Looked up from germline, CDR1 is SGHTA and CDR2 is FQGNSA. V was clipped by 2 bases and J by 10 bases, with 15 bases between them. Here the CDR3 reads CASSLSWLRESPLHF. For the CDR3, the DNA is TGTGCCAGCAGCTTATCTTGGTTGAGGGAGTCACCCCTCCACTTT.

The V and J genes are TRBV6-1 and TRBJ1-2; D remains ambiguous. V shed 3 bases and J shed 1 base, with 6 bases lying between them. The CDR3 sequence is 13 residues long. The germline CDR1 and CDR2 sequences are MNHNS and SASEGT. The CDR3 region is CASSEAVNYGYTF. The CDR3 region has the DNA TGTGCCAGCAGTGAGGCAGTTAACTATGGCTACACCTTC.